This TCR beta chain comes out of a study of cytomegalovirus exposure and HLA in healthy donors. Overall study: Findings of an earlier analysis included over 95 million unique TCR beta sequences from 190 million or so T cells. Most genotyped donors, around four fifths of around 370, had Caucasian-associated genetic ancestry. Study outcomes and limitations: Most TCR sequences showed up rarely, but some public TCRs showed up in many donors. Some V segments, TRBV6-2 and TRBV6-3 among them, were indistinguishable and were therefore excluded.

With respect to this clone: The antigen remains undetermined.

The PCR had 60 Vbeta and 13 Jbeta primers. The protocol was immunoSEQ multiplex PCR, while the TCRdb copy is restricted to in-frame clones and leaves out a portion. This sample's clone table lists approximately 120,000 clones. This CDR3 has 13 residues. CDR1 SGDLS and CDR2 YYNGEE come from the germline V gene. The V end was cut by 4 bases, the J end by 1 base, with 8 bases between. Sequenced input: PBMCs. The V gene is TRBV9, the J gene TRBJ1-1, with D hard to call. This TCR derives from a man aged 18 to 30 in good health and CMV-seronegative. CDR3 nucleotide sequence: TGTGCCAGCAGCTCGACACAGAACACTGAAGCTTTCTTT. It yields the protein CASSSTQNTEAFF.